This is a list of T cell receptor beta chains from one sample in a study of cytotoxic CD8 clonotypes in ibrutinib-treated CLL. Generated by immunoSEQ multiplex PCR, the TCRdb table keeps only in-frame clones and is missing some. The sample lists 250,000 to 350,000 clones, approximately 76% occurring once. This sample comprised PBMCs, obtained at disease progression, from a patient treated with ibrutinib. The receptors were sampled from a human donor with chronic lymphocytic leukemia. Both conserved end residues are part of each CDR3.

TRBV6-1	13	TRBJ1-1	CASSLWTGEGAFF
TRBV7-2	13	TRBJ2-7	CASSLSRGYEQYF
TRBV4-1	12	TRBJ2-7	CASSQGGQEQYF
TRBV4-3	15	TRBJ2-7	CASSQDSGVYYEQYF
TRBV4-3	13	TRBJ2-7	CASSQNMGYEQYF
TRBV11-2	13	TRBJ2-1	CASSLGRPNEQFF
TRBV2	14	TRBJ1-1	CASSAGFRGTEAFF
TRBV25-1	13	TRBJ1-2	CASSPRGNYGYTF
TRBV7-6	14	TRBJ2-5	CASSHWDRGETQYF
TRBV2	14	TRBJ2-3	CASSERFSTDTQYF
TRBV13	16	TRBJ2-1	CASSSKSSGRAGEQFF
TRBV5-1	14	TRBJ2-5	CASSLIPSEETQYF
TRBV6-5	13	TRBJ1-5	CASRGQGGQPQHF